Below are 12 T cell receptor beta chains sequenced from a single sample in a study of blood T cell repertoires in COVID-19. Here immunoSEQ multiplex PCR was the method, and the copy in TCRdb shows in-frame clones only, minus some. The data contain around 150,000 clones, about 78% of them singletons. What was sequenced was peripheral blood. These receptors originate from a man in his 60s who had recovered from COVID-19.

The chain uses TRBV18 and TRBJ1-1; D call uncertain. Germline assignment: CDR1 KGHSH and CDR2 LQKENI. Trimming removed 0 bases from V and 8 bases from J, with 22 bases in between. This CDR3 is 17 amino acids long. The CDR3 protein is CASSPPEFSSAPQEAFF. The CDR3 DNA reads TGTGCCAGCTCACCACCCGAATTCAGTTCGGCCCCACAGGAAGCTTTCTTT.

J is TRBJ1-1 and V is TRBV28; D is unresolved. Trimming took off 2 bases at V and 11 bases at J, with 9 bases between the two ends. Germline V gives CDR1 MDHEN, CDR2 SYDVKM. This CDR3 has 11 amino acids. The CDR3 DNA is TGTGCCAGCAGTTTAGAGAGGGCCGCTTTCTTT. This translates into CASSLERAAFF. The full variable domain, rest sourced from reference TRBV28 and TRBJ1-1, is DVKVTQSSRYLVKRTGEKVFLECVQDMDHENMFWYRQDPGLGLRLIYFSYDVKMKEKGDIPEGYSVSREKKERFSLILESASTNQTSMYLCASSLERAAFFGQGTRLTVV.

The chain uses TRBV12-3 or TRBV12-4 and TRBJ1-5, with TRBD1 identical over 7 bases. This CDR3 is built from 13 residues. V dropped 4 bases and J dropped 6; count of bases not matched to a gene: 3. The CDR3 loop is CASSSDRSQPQHF. CDR3 DNA: TGTGCCAGCAGTTCGGACAGGAGTCAGCCCCAGCATTTT.

The chain carries TRBV4-2 and TRBJ1-6, with TRBD1 identical over 7 bases. Germline lookup yields CDR1 LGHNA and CDR2 YNFKEQ. This CDR3 has 13 residues. The ends lost 4 bases at V and 10 bases at J; junction bases unmatched: 4. The CDR3 reads CASSPDRDSPLHF. The CDR3, as DNA: TGTGCCAGCAGCCCCGACAGGGACTCACCCCTCCACTTT.

The genes are TRBV24-1 and TRBJ2-6; a weak D match, TRBD1 (8 bases). Germline values: CDR1 KGHDR, CDR2 SFDVKD. The CDR3 runs to 19 residues. Trimming shortened V by 3 bases and J by 0 bases, and 17 bases separated the two germline ends. For the CDR3, the DNA is TGTGCCACCAGTGATCCCGGACAGGGAGGGGGCTCTGGGGCCAACGTCCTGACTTTC. This codes for CATSDPGQGGGSGANVLTF.

This clone was observed a handful of times. The chain carries TRBV5-1 and TRBJ1-6, with 9 bases matching TRBD1. Per the germline V gene, CDR1 is SGHRS and CDR2 is YFSETQ. The trim removed 0 bases at V and 7 bases at J, leaving 5 bases unmatched. This CDR3 has 16 residues. The CDR3 DNA reads as TGCGCCAGCAGCTTGGGACAGGGGGTCAGGAATTCACCCCTCCACTTT. Encoded protein: CASSLGQGVRNSPLHF.

J is TRBJ1-1 and V is TRBV7-2; TRBD1 matches at 8 bases. Germline loops: CDR1 SGHTA, CDR2 FQGNSA. The CDR3 sequence is 15 residues long. V dropped 1 base and J dropped 4; count of bases not matched to a gene: 5. The DNA of the CDR3 is TGTGCCAGCAGCTTAGGAACAGGGGGTTTCACTGAAGCTTTCTTT. The encoded protein is CASSLGTGGFTEAFF.

The chain uses TRBV28 and TRBJ1-4, with a possible D match to TRBD1 (5 bases). CDR1 is MDHEN and CDR2 is SYDVKM in the germline V gene. V was shortened by 4 bases and J by 7 bases, with 13 bases between the two germline ends. CDR3 length equals 14 residues. DNA for the CDR3: TGTGCCAGCAGTTATGGGGGGACGAGTGAAAAACTGTTTTTT. Encoded protein: CASSYGGTSEKLFF.

V usage is TRBV19 and J usage is TRBJ2-6; D uncertain. The CDR3 length is 14 residues. Trimming shortened V by 6 bases and J by 2 bases, and 8 bases separated the two germline ends. Germline V gene lookup returns CDR1 LNHDA and CDR2 SQIVND (reference sequence). The CDR3 here is CASSSGPGANVLTF. The CDR3 nucleotides read TGTGCCAGTAGCAGTGGGCCTGGGGCCAACGTCCTGACTTTC.

The chain is built from TRBV20-1 and TRBJ2-5; D is unresolved. The V gene's germline CDR1 is DFQATT and CDR2 SNEGSKA (reference sequence). Between the trimmed V and J ends, which lost 7 bases and 3 bases, there was a span of 6 bases. CDR3 length equals 10 residues. The CDR3 nucleotides are TGCAGTGTCACTGAAGAGACCCAGTACTTC. This gives the protein CSVTEETQYF.

The chain joins TRBV4-3 to TRBJ1-1, with 9 bases lining up with TRBD1. This CDR3 has 15 residues. Trimming cost V 6 bases and J 1 base; bases outside gene matches: 6. Looked up from germline, CDR1 is LGHNA and CDR2 is YSLEER. The CDR3 region is CASRTDRGENTEAFF. DNA of the CDR3: TGCGCCAGCAGGACGGACAGGGGTGAGAACACTGAAGCTTTCTTT.

The chain has TRBV27 and TRBJ2-2, with 8 bases matching TRBD1. The CDR3 spans 17 residues. V shed 3 bases, J shed 5 bases, and the junction held 11 bases outside the gene matches. Germline V lookup: CDR1 MNHEY, CDR2 SMNVEV (reference sequence). CDR3: CASSFGQGGTRTGELFF. The CDR3 DNA follows: TGTGCCAGCAGTTTTGGACAGGGAGGAACAAGGACCGGGGAGCTGTTTTTT.